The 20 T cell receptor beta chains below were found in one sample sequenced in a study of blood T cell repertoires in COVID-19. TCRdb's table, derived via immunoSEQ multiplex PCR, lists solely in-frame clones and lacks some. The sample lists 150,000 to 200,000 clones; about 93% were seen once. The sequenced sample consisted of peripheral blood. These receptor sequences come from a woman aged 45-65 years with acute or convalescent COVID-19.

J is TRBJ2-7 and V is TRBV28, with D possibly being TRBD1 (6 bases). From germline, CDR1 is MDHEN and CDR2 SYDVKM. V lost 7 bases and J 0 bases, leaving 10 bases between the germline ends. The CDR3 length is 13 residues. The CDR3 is CASTLDSSYEQYF. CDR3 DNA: TGTGCCAGCACCCTGGACAGCTCCTACGAGCAGTACTTC.

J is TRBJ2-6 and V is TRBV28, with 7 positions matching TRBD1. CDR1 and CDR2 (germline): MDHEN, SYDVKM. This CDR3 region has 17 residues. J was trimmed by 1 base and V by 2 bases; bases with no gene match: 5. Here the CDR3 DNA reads TGTGCCAGCAGTTTACCCGGACAGGATTCTGGGGCCAACGTCCTGACTTTC. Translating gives CASSLPGQDSGANVLTF. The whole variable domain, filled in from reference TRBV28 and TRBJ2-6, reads DVKVTQSSRYLVKRTGEKVFLECVQDMDHENMFWYRQDPGLGLRLIYFSYDVKMKEKGDIPEGYSVSREKKERFSLILESASTNQTSMYLCASSLPGQDSGANVLTFGAGSRLTVL.

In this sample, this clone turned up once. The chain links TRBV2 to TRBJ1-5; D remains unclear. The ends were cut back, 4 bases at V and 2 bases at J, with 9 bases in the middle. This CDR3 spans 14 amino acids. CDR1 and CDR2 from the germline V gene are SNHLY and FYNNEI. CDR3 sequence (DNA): TGTGCCAGCAGTGTCGAGGGAGGCAATCAGCCCCAGCATTTT. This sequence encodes CASSVEGGNQPQHF.

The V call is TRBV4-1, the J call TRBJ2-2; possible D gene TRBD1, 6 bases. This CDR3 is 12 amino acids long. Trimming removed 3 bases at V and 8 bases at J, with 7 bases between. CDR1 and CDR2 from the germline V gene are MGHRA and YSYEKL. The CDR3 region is CASSHRGGELFF. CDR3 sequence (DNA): TGCGCCAGCAGCCATAGGGGGGGGGAGCTGTTTTTT.

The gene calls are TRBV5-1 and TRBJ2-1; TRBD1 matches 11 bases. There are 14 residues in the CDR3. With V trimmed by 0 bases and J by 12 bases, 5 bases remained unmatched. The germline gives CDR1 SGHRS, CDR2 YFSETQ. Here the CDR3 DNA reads TGCGCCAGCAGCTTGGAGGGACAGGGGGAAACGCAGTTCTTC. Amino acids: CASSLEGQGETQFF.

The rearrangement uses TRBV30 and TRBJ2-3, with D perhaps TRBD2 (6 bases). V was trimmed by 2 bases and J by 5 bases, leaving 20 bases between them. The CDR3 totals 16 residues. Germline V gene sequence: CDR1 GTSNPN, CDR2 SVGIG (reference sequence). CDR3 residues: CAWSPPSVGGVDTQYF. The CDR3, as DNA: TGTGCCTGGAGTCCTCCCTCGGTGGGGGGTGTAGATACGCAGTATTTT.

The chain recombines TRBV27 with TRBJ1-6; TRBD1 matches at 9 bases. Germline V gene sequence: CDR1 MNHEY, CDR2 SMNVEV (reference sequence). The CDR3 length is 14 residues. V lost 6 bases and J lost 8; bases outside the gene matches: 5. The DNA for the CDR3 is TGTGCCAGCAGAATACAGGGGGCTGATTCACCCCTCCACTTT. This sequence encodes CASRIQGADSPLHF.

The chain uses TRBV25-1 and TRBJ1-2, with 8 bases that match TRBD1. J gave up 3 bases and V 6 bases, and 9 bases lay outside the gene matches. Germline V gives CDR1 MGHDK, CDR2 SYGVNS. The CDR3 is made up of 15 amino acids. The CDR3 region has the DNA TGTGCCAGCAGACCCCAGGGGGCTGGGGACTATGGCTACACCTTC. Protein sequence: CASRPQGAGDYGYTF.

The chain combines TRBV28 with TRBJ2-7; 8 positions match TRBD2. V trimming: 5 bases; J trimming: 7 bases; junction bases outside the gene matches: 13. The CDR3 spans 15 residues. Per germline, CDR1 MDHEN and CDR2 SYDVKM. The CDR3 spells CASSLISGRAGEQYF. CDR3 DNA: TGTGCCAGCAGTCTCATTTCCGGGAGGGCGGGTGAGCAGTACTTC.

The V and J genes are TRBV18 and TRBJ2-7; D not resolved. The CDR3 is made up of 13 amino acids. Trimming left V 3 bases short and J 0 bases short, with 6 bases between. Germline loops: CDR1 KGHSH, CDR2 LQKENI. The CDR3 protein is CASSPPSSYEQYF. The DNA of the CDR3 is TGTGCCAGCTCACCCCCTAGCTCCTACGAGCAGTACTTC.

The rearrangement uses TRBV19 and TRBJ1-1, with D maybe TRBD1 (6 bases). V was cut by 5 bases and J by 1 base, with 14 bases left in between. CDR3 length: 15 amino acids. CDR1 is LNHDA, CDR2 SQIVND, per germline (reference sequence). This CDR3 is CASSPWTVSNTEAFF. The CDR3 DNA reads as TGTGCCAGTAGTCCGTGGACAGTTTCGAACACTGAAGCTTTCTTT. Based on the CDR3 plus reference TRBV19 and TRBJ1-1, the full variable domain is DGGITQSPKYLFRKEGQNVTLSCEQNLNHDAMYWYRQDPGQGLRLIYYSQIVNDFQKGDIAEGYSVSREKKESFPLTVTSAQKNPTAFYLCASSPWTVSNTEAFFGQGTRLTVV.

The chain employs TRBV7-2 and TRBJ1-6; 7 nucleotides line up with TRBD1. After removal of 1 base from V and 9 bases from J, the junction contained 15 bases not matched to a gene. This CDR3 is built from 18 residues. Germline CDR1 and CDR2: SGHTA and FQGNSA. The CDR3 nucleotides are TGTGCCAGCAGCTTAGAGGGAGTGGAGGGGGCGATTTTTTCACCCCTCCACTTT. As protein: CASSLEGVEGAIFSPLHF.

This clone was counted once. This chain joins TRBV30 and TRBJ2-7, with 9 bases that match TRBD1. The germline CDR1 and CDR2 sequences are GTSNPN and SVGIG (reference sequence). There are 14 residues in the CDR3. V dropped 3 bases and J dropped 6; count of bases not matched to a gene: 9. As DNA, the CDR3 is TGTGCCTGGAGGGGACAGGGAGGCGGGGCCGAGCAGTACTTC. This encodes CAWRGQGGGAEQYF. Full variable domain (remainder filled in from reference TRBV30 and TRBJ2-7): SQTIHQWPATLVQPVGSPLSLECTVEGTSNPNLYWYRQAAGRGLQLLFYSVGIGQISSEVPQNLSASRPQDRQFILSSKKLLLSDSGFYLCAWRGQGGGAEQYFGPGTRLTVT.

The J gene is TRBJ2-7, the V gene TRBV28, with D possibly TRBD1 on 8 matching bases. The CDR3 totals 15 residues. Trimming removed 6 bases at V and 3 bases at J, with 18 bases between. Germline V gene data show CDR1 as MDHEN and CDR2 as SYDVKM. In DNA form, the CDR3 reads TGTGCCAGCAGCTTCGGACAGGGAGGGAACTACGAGCAGTACTTC. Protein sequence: CASSFGQGGNYEQYF.

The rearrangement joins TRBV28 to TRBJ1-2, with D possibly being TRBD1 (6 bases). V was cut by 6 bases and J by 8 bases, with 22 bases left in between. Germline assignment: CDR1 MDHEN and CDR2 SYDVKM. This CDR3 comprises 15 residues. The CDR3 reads CASSPSFGGWGGYTF. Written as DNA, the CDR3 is TGTGCCAGCAGCCCCTCTTTTGGGGGCTGGGGAGGCTACACCTTC.

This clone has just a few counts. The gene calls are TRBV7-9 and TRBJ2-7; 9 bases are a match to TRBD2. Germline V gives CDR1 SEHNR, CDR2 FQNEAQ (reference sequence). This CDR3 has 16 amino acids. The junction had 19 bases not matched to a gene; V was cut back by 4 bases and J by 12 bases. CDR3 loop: CASSSQNPGLAGGRYF. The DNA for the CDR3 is TGTGCCAGCAGCTCCCAAAATCCGGGACTAGCCGGGGGGCGGTACTTC.

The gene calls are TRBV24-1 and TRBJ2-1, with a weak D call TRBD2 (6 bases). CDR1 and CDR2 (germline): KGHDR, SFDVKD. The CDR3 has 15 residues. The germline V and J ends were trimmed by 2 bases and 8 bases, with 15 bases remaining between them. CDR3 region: CATSDSGRGGDEQFF. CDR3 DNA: TGTGCCACCAGTGATTCCGGGCGGGGCGGTGATGAGCAGTTCTTC.

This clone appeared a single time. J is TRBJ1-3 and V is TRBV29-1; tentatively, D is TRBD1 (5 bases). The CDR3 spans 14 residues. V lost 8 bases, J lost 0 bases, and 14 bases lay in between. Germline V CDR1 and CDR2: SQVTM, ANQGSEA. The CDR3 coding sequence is TGCAGCATAGGGGACTCGAGCTCTGGAAACACCATATATTTT. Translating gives CSIGDSSSGNTIYF.

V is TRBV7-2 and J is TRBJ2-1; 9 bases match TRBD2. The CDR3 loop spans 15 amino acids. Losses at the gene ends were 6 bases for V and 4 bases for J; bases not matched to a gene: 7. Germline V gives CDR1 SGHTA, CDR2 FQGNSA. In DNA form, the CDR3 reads TGTGCCAGCAGTCAGGCGGGGGGGGCATACAATGAGCAGTTCTTC. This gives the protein CASSQAGGAYNEQFF.

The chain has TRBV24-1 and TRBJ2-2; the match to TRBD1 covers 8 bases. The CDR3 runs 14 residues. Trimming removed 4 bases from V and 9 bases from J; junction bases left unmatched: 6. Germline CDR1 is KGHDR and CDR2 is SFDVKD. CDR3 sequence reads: CATSDPGQGRELFF. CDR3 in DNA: TGTGCCACCAGTGACCCAGGACAGGGTAGGGAGCTGTTTTTT.